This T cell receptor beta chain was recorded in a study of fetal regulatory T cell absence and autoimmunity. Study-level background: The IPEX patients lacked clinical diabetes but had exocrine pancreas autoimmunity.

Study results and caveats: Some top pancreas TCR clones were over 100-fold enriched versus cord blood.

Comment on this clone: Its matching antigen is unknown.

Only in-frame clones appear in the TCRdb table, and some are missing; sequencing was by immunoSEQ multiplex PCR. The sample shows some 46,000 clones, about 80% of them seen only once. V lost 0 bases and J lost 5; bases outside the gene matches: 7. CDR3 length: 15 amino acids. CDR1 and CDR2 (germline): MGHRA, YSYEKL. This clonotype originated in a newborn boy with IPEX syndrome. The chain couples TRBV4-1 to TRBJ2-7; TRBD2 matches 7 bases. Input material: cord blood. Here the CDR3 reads CASSQEGSSGHEQYF. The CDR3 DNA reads TGCGCCAGCAGCCAAGAAGGATCTAGCGGCCACGAGCAGTACTTC.